This note documents a single T cell receptor beta chain sequence. The data stem from a study of control samples from healthy donors and cancer patients. Trimming stripped 5 bases from V and 1 base from J, with 8 bases between. This CDR3 spans 13 amino acids. CDR1 and CDR2 from the germline V gene are SGHTA and FQGTGA. The repertoire was sequenced with immunoSEQ multiplex PCR; TCRdb's copy has only in-frame clones and lacks some. In the table there are roughly 120,000 clones, over 85% of which are singletons. This chain uses TRBV7-3 with TRBJ1-1; the D gene is possibly TRBD1 (5 bases). The source of this sequence is a man under 40 in good health. Specimen: blood. CDR3 sequence reads: CASSIQENTEAFF. CDR3 DNA sequence: TGTGCCAGCAGCATACAGGAGAACACTGAAGCTTTCTTT.